This T cell receptor (beta chain) emerged from a study of blood T cell repertoires in COVID-19. Study overall: PBMCs, B-cell-depleted T cells, or T cells provided the cDNA or gDNA that made up the material.

The V end was cut by 2 bases, the J end by 4 bases, with 8 bases between. This CDR3 comprises 13 residues. Germline V gives CDR1 SGHDT, CDR2 YYEEEE. Profiling relied on immunoSEQ multiplex PCR, and the TCRdb table lists in-frame clones only, not all of them. The table records roughly 80,000 clones, about 85% of them present only once. This rearrangement joins TRBV5-6 to TRBJ2-3; maybe TRBD1 (6 bases). The sequenced sample consisted of peripheral blood. This sequence originates from a man aged 60 to 69 with active or convalescent COVID-19. CDR3 region: CASSLTGPDTQYF. In DNA, the CDR3 is TGTGCCAGCAGCTTAACAGGGCCAGATACGCAGTATTTT.